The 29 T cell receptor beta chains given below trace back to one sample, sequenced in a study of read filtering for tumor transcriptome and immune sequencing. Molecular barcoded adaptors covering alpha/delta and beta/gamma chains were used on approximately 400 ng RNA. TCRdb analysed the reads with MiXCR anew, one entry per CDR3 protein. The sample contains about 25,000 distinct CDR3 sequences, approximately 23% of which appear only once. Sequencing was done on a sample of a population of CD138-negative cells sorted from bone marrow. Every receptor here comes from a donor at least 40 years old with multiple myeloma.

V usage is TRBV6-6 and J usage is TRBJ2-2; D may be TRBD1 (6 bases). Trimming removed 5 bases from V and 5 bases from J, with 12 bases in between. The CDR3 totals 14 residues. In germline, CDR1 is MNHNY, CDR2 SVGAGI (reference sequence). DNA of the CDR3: TGTGCCAGCAGTGGAACAGGGTCGACCGGGGAGCTGTTTTTT. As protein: CASSGTGSTGELFF.

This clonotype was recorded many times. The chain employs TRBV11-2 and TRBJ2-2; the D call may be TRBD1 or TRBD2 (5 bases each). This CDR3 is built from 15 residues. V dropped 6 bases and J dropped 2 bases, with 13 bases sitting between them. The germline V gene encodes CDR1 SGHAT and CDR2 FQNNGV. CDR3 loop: CASRRGAGNTGELFF. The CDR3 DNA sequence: TGTGCCAGCAGGAGAGGGGCAGGAAACACCGGGGAGCTGTTTTTT. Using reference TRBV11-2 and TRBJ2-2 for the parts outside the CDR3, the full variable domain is EAGVAQSPRYKIIEKRQSVAFWCNPISGHATLYWYQQILGQGPKLLIQFQNNGVVDDSQLPKDRFSAERLKGVDSTLKIQPAKLEDSAVYLCASRRGAGNTGELFFGEGSRLTVL.

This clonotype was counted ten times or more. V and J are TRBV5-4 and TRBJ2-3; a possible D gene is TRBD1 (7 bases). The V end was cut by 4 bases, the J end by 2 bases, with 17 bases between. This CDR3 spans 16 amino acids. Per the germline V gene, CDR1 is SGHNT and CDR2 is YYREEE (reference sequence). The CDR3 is CASSELQGGPTDTQYF. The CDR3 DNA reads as TGTGCCAGCAGCGAACTGCAGGGGGGTCCCACAGATACGCAGTATTTT.

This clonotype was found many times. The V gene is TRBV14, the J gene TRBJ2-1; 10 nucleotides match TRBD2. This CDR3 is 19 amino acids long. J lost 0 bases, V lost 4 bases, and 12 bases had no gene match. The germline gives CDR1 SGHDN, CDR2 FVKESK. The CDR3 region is CASSRAQLAGFSSYNEQFF. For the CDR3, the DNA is TGTGCCAGCAGCCGTGCTCAACTAGCGGGGTTTAGCTCCTACAATGAGCAGTTCTTC.

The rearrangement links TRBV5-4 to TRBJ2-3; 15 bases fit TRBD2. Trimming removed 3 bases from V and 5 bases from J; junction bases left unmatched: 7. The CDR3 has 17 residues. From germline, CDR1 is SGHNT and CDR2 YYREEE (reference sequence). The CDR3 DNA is TGTGCCAGCAGCTCTGGGACTAGCGGGGGGCCGCAAGATACGCAGTATTTT. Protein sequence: CASSSGTSGGPQDTQYF.

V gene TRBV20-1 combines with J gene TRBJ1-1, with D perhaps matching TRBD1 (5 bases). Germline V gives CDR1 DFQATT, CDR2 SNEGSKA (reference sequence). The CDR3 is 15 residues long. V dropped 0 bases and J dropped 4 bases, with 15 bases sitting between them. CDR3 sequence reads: CSARDFWQGGTEAFF. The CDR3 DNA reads TGCAGTGCTAGAGATTTCTGGCAGGGAGGCACTGAAGCTTTCTTT.

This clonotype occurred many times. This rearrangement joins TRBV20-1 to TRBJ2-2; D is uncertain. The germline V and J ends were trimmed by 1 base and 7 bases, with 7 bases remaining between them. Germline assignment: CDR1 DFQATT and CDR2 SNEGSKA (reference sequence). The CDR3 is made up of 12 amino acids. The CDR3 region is CSARVAGGELFF. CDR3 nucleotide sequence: TGCAGTGCTAGAGTCGCAGGCGGGGAGCTGTTTTTT.

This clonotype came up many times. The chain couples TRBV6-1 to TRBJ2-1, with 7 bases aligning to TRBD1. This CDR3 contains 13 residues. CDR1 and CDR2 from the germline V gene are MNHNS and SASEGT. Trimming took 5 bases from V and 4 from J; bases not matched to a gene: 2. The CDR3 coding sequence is TGTGCCAGCAGTCTGGACAGGTACAATGAGCAGTTCTTC. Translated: CASSLDRYNEQFF.

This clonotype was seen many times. In nucleotides, the CDR3 is TGTGCCAGCAGCTCTAGTACGTTCGGCACAGATACGCAGTATTTT. It encodes CASSSSTFGTDTQYF. The chain couples TRBV11-3 to TRBJ2-3; D gene unclear. The CDR3 has 15 amino acids. CDR1 is SGHNT and CDR2 is YENEEA in the germline V gene. V lost 4 bases, J lost 1 base, and 12 bases lay in between. The full variable domain, completed using reference TRBV11-3 and TRBJ2-3, is EAGVVQSPRYKIIEKKQPVAFWCNPISGHNTLYWYLQNLGQGPELLIRYENEEAVDDSQLPKDRFSAERLKGVDSTLKIQPAELGDSAVYLCASSSSTFGTDTQYFGPGTRLTVL.

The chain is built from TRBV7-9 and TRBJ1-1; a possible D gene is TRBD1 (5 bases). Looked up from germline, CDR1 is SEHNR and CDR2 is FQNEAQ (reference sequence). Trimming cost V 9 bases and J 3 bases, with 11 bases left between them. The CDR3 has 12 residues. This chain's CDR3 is CASRVGHTEAFF. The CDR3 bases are TGTGCCAGTCGGGTGGGGCACACTGAAGCTTTCTTT. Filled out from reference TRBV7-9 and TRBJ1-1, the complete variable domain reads DTGVSQNPRHKITKRGQNVTFRCDPISEHNRLYWYRQTLGQGPEFLTYFQNEAQLEKSRLLSDRFSAERPKGSFSTLEIQRTEQGDSAMYLCASRVGHTEAFFGQGTRLTVV.

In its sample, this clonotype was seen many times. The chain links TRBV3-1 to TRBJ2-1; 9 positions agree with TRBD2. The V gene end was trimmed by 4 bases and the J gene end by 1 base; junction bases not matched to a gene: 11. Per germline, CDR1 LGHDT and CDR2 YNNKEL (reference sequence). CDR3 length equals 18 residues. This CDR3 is CASSLSWSGGLSYNEQFF. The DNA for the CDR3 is TGTGCCAGCAGCCTGTCGTGGAGCGGGGGGCTATCCTACAATGAGCAGTTCTTC.

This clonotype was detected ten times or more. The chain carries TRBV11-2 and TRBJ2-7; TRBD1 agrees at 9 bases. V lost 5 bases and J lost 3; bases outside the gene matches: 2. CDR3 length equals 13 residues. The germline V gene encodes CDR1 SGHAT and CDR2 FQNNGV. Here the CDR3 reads CASSLTGGYEQYF. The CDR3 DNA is TGTGCCAGCAGCCTGACAGGGGGCTACGAGCAGTACTTC.

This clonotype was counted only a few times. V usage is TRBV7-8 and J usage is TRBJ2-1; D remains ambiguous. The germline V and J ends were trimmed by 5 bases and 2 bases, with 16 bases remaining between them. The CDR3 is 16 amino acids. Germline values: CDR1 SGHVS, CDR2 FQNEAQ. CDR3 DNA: TGTGCCAGCAGCCCCAAAGTGGCAGCAACCTACAATGAGCAGTTCTTC. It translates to CASSPKVAATYNEQFF.

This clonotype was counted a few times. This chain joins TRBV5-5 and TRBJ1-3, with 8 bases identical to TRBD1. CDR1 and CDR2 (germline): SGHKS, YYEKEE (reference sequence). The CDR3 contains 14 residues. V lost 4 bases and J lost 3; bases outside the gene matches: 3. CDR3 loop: CASSDRGRGNTIYF. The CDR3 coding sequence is TGTGCCAGCAGCGACAGGGGCCGTGGAAACACCATATATTTT.

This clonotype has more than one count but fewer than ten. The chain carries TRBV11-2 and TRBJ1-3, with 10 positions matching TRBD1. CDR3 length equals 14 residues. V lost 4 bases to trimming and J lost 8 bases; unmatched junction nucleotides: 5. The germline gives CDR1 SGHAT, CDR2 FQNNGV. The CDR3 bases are TGTGCCAGCAGCTGGGACAGGGGTGATTACACCATATATTTT. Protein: CASSWDRGDYTIYF.

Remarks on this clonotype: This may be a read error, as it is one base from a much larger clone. The DNA of the CDR3 is TGTGCCAGCAGCTTATTAGGGACAGGGAACACCGGGGGGCTGTTTTTT. Protein sequence: CASSLLGTGNTGGLFF. The rearrangement joins TRBV7-3 to TRBJ2-2; 9 nucleotides match TRBD1. Germline V gene lookup returns CDR1 SGHTA and CDR2 FQGTGA. This CDR3 comprises 16 residues.

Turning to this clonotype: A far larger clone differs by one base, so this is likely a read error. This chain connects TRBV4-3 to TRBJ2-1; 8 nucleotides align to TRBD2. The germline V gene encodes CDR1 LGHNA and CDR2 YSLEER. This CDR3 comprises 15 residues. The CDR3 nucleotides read TGTGCCAGCAGCCCGGGGGGGCTAGGCAACAATGAGCAGTTCTTC. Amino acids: CASSPGGLGNNEQFF.

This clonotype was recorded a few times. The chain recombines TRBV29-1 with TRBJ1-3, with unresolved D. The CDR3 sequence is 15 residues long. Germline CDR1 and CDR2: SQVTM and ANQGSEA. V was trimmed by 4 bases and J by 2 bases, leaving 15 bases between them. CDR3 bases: TGCAGCGTTGTTTCAGGAGTCCAGACTGGAAACACCATATATTTT. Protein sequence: CSVVSGVQTGNTIYF.

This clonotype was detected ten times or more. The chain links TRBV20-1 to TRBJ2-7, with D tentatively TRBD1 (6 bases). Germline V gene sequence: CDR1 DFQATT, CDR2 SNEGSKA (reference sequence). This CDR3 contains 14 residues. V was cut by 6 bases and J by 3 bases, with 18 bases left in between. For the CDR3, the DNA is TGCAGTGCGGCCCCGGGACAAGATATCTACGAGCAGTACTTC. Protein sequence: CSAAPGQDIYEQYF.

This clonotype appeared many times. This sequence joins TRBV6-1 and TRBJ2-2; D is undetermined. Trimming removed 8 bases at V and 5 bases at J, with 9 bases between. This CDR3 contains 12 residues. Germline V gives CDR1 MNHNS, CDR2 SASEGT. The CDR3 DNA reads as TGTGCCAGCCTTATGGGGACCGGGGAGCTGTTTTTT. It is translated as CASLMGTGELFF.

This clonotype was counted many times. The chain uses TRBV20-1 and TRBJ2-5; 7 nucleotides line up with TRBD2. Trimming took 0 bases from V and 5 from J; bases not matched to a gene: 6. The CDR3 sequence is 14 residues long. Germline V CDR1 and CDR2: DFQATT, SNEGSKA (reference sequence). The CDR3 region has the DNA TGCAGTGCTAGAGATCCCGGGACTACGGAGACCCAGTACTTC. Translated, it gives CSARDPGTTETQYF.

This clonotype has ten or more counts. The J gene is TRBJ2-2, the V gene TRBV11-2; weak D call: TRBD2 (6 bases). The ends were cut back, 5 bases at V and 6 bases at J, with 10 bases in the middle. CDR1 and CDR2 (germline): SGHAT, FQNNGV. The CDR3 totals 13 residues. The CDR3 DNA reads TGTGCCAGCAGCCCGACTAGAGCCGGGGAGCTGTTTTTT. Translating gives CASSPTRAGELFF.

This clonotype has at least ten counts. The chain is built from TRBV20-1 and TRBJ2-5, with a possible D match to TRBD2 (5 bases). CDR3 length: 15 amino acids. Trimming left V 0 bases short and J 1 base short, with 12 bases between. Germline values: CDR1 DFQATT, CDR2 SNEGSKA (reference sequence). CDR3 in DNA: TGCAGTGCTAGAGATATCGCGAGCGGCCAAGAGACCCAGTACTTC. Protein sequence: CSARDIASGQETQYF.

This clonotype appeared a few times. CDR3 coding DNA: TGTGCCAGCAGCATGCGGGGCAGCTCCTACAATGAGCAGTTCTTC. Encoded protein: CASSMRGSSYNEQFF. The V and J genes are TRBV12-3 or TRBV12-4 and TRBJ2-1; D possibly corresponds to TRBD2 (6 bases). Trimming shortened V by 6 bases and J by 0 bases, and 12 bases separated the two germline ends. CDR3 length: 15 residues.

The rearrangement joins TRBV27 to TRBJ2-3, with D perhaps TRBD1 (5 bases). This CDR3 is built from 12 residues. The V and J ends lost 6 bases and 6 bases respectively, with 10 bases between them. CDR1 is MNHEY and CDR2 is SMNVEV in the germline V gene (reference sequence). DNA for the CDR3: TGTGCCAGCAGCTCCAGGGTGGATACGCAGTATTTT. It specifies CASSSRVDTQYF.

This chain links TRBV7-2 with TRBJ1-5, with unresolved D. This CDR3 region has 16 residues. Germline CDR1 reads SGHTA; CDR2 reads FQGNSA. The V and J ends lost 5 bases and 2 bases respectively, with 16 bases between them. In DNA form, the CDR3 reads TGTGCCAGCAGCCCTACGATAATGGGTGGCAATCAGCCCCAGCATTTT. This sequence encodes CASSPTIMGGNQPQHF.

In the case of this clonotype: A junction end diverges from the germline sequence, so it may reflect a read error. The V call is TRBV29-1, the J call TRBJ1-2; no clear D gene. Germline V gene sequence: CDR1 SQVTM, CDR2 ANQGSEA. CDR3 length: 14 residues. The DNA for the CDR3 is TGCAGCGTCTCAACAAGGGAGGATAACCATGGCTACACCTTC. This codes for CSVSTREDNHGYTF.

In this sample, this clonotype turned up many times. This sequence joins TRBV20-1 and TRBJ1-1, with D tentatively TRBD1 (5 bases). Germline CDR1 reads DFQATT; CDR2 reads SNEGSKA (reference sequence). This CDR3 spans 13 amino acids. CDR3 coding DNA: TGCAGGCAAGAATCGGGGGGAGACACTGAAGCTTTCTTT. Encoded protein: CRQESGGDTEAFF.

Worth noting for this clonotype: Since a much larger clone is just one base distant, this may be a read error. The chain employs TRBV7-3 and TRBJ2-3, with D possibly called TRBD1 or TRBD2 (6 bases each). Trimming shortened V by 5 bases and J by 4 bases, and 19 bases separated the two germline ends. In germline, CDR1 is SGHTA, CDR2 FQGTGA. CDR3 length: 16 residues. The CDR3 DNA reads TGTGCCAGCAGCAGTCGGGGGCCCCAAGGTGCAGATACGCAGTATTTT. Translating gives CASSSRGPQGADTQYF.